This T cell receptor (beta chain) was identified during a study of OX40 agonist ivuxolimab in advanced cancers. The overall study: Six ivuxolimab dose levels, 0.01 to 10 mg/kg, were given intravenously every 2 weeks. Averaging about 60 years in age, with a range of about 23 to 79, the cohort was about 83% male.

Exclusion applied to patients with autoimmune disease history or systemic immunosuppression. Trimming took off 3 bases at V and 4 bases at J, with 5 bases between the two ends. Germline V CDR1 and CDR2: MNHNY, SVGAGI (reference sequence). CDR3 length equals 12 residues. TCRdb keeps only in-frame clones here, not all; method: immunoSEQ multiplex PCR. The data hold about 74,000 clones, with roughly 86% observed a single time. The rearrangement joins TRBV6-6 to TRBJ2-3; D not certain. The TCR originated in an adult with an advanced solid tumor such as melanoma, head and neck, liver or kidney cancer. Sequencing was performed on CD4+ or CD8+ T cells sorted from blood, taken in a trial of the OX40 agonist ivuxolimab. CDR3 DNA: TGTGCCAGCAGTTATCTAGCAGATACGCAGTATTTT. It encodes CASSYLADTQYF.